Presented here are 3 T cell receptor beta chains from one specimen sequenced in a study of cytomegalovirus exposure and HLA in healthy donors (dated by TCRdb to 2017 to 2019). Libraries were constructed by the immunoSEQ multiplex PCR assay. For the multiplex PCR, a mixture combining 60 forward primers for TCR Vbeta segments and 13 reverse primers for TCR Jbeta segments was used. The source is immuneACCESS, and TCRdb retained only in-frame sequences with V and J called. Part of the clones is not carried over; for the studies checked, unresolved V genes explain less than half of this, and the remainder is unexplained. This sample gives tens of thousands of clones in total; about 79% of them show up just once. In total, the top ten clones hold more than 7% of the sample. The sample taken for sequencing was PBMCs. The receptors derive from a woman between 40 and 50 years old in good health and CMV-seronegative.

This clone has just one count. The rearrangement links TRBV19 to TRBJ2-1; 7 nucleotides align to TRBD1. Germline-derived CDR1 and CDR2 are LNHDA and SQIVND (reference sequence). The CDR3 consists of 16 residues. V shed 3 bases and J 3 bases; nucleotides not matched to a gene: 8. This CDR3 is CASSMIGRGIYNEQFF. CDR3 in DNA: TGTGCCAGTAGTATGATAGGCAGGGGGATCTACAATGAGCAGTTCTTC.

CDR3 in amino acids: CASSLNREGNQPQHF. DNA of the CDR3: TGTGCCAGTAGCCTAAACAGGGAAGGCAATCAGCCCCAGCATTTT. The chain joins TRBV19 to TRBJ1-5; tentatively, D is TRBD1 (6 bases). The CDR3 is made up of 15 amino acids. CDR1 is LNHDA, CDR2 SQIVND, per germline (reference sequence). Trimming took 6 bases from V and 2 from J, leaving 14 bases between them.

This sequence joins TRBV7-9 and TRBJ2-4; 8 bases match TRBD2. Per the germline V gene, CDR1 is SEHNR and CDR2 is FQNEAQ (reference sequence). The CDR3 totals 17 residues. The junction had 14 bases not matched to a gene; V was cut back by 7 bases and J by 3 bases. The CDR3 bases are TGTGCCAGCACTCCGAGGGCGGGAGGAGGAGTCAAAAACATTCAGTACTTC. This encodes CASTPRAGGGVKNIQYF.